Following are 12 T cell receptor beta chains from one sample sequenced in a study of PD-1 blockade in mismatch repair-deficient tumors (dated by TCRdb to the late 2010s). Libraries were prepared through the immunoSEQ multiplex PCR assay. Here the immuneACCESS table is served through TCRdb, limited to in-frame sequences with V and J called. Missing clones are a known gap in these copies; in checked studies unresolved V genes cover under half, and the rest lacks a known reason. The sample has about 100,000 clones on record, 65% to 85% of them singletons. The ten largest clones take up around 6.6% of the sample. This specimen was peripheral blood, taken about 33 weeks after starting pembrolizumab. The source is an adult with mismatch repair-deficient cancer.

The chain links TRBV10-3 to TRBJ1-2, with 8 bases aligning to TRBD1. This CDR3 is 13 amino acids long. The V segment lost 4 bases and the J segment 4 bases; nucleotides outside the gene matches: 2. Germline CDR1 ENHRY, CDR2 SYGVKD. The CDR3 region has the DNA TGTGCCATCAGTGTAGACAGGGGCTATGGCTACACCTTC. It specifies CAISVDRGYGYTF.

The chain joins TRBV10-3 to TRBJ2-3; 8 positions agree with TRBD2. V was clipped by 0 bases and J by 2 bases; unmatched bases: 10. This CDR3 is built from 18 residues. Germline CDR1 reads ENHRY; CDR2 reads SYGVKD. This chain's CDR3 is CAISESGGTSPDTDTQYF. CDR3 in DNA: TGTGCCATCAGTGAGTCTGGTGGGACTAGTCCAGACACAGATACGCAGTATTTT.

V usage is TRBV19 and J usage is TRBJ2-1; D gene unclear. The CDR3 is made up of 15 amino acids. V was pared by 8 bases and J by 1 base, with 15 bases between. Per germline, CDR1 LNHDA and CDR2 SQIVND (reference sequence). This chain's CDR3 is CASSHSEMSYNEQFF. The DNA of the CDR3 is TGTGCCAGTTCACATTCTGAGATGTCCTACAATGAGCAGTTCTTC.

V is TRBV2 and J is TRBJ1-5; D ambiguous. The germline V and J ends were trimmed by 5 bases and 1 base, with 9 bases remaining between them. Germline V gives CDR1 SNHLY, CDR2 FYNNEI. CDR3 length: 14 amino acids. Here the CDR3 reads CASSKRRSNQPQHF. The CDR3 nucleotides are TGTGCCAGCAGTAAGAGGCGAAGCAATCAGCCCCAGCATTTT.

The chain recombines TRBV7-2 with TRBJ1-1; TRBD1 is a possible D gene (6 bases). The CDR3 sequence is 15 residues long. V was pared by 5 bases and J by 5 bases, with 18 bases between. CDR1 is SGHTA and CDR2 is FQGNSA in the germline V gene. The CDR3 DNA follows: TGTGCCAGCAGCCCCAGAGACAGGTCTATAACTGAAGCTTTCTTT. Its translation is CASSPRDRSITEAFF.

In this sample, this clone turned up once. This chain links TRBV7-9 with TRBJ2-7, with 7 nucleotides matching TRBD2. The J segment lost 7 bases and the V segment lost 2 bases, leaving 14 bases of the junction unmatched. The CDR3 consists of 16 residues. Germline lookup yields CDR1 SEHNR and CDR2 FQNEAQ (reference sequence). CDR3 in amino acids: CASSLMGLAGVGEQYF. CDR3 bases: TGTGCCAGCAGCTTAATGGGCCTCGCGGGAGTGGGTGAGCAGTACTTC.

This chain joins TRBV29-1 and TRBJ2-3; D not resolved. The CDR3 loop spans 13 amino acids. Germline CDR1 and CDR2: SQVTM and ANQGSEA. V gave up 0 bases and J gave up 0 bases, with 4 bases separating them. For the CDR3, the DNA is TGCAGCGTTGAAGATATGAGCACAGATACGCAGTATTTT. As protein: CSVEDMSTDTQYF.

The chain combines TRBV5-5 with TRBJ1-5, with no clear D. With 4 bases removed from V and 0 bases from J, the gap between germline ends came to 11 bases. Germline assignment: CDR1 SGHKS and CDR2 YYEKEE (reference sequence). The CDR3 loop spans 15 amino acids. CDR3 sequence: CASSRVGNSNQPQHF. CDR3 in DNA: TGTGCCAGCAGCCGGGTGGGTAATAGCAATCAGCCCCAGCATTTT.

The V gene is TRBV7-3, the J gene TRBJ1-5; D remains ambiguous. The closer fit of TRBJ2-3 to the DNA end suggests the J call may be wrong. Per germline, CDR1 SGHTA and CDR2 FQGTGA. The CDR3 has 13 amino acids. As DNA, the CDR3 is TGTGCCAGCAGCCCCGGGCCGGATCAGCCCCAGTATTTT. Translation: CASSPGPDQPQYF.

The chain links TRBV7-9 to TRBJ1-2, with TRBD1 matching 7 bases. Germline V gives CDR1 SEHNR, CDR2 FQNEAQ (reference sequence). The CDR3 contains 16 residues. V shed 4 bases, J shed 2 bases, and the junction held 10 bases outside the gene matches. The CDR3 loop reads CASSSETGRLNYGYTF. Here the CDR3 DNA reads TGTGCCAGCAGCTCCGAGACAGGGCGACTAAACTATGGCTACACCTTC.

V is TRBV10-3 and J is TRBJ1-2; the D gene is possibly TRBD1 (5 bases). V lost 7 bases and J 8 bases, leaving 11 bases between the germline ends. Germline CDR1 is ENHRY and CDR2 is SYGVKD. The CDR3 sequence is 11 residues long. The CDR3 DNA reads TGTGCCATCAATGGGGCCTGGGGCTACACCTTC. The encoded protein is CAINGAWGYTF.

In this sample, this clone turned up a few times. The CDR3 DNA is TGTGCCAGCAGTGCCGGGACCCATAGCACAGATACGCAGTATTTT. It translates to CASSAGTHSTDTQYF. The rearrangement joins TRBV2 to TRBJ2-3, with D perhaps given as TRBD1 or TRBD2 (5 bases each). CDR3 length: 15 residues. V was clipped by 4 bases and J by 0 bases, with 11 bases between them. Per the germline V gene, CDR1 is SNHLY and CDR2 is FYNNEI. Full variable domain (remainder filled in from reference TRBV2 and TRBJ2-3): EPEVTQTPSHQVTQMGQEVILRCVPISNHLYFYWYRQILGQKVEFLVSFYNNEISEKSEIFDDQFSVERPDGSNFTLKIRSTKLEDSAMYFCASSAGTHSTDTQYFGPGTRLTVL.